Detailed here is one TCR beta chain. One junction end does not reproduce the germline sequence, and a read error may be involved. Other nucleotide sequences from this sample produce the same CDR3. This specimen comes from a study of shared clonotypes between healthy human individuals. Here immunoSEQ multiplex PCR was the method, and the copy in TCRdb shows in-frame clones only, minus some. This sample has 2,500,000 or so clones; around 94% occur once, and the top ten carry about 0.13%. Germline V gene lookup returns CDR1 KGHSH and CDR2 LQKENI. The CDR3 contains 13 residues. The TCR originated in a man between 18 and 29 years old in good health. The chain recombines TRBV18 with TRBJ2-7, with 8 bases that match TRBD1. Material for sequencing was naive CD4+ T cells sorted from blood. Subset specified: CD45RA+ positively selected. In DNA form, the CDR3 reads TGTGCCAGCTCCCCACAGGGGGCCTACGAGCAGTACTTC. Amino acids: CASSPQGAYEQYF. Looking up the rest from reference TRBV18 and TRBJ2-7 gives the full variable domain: NAGVMQNPRHLVRRRGQEARLRCSPMKGHSHVYWYRQLPEEGLKFMVYLQKENIIDESGMPKERFSAEFPKEGPSILRIQQVVRGDSAAYFCASSPQGAYEQYFGPGTRLTVT.